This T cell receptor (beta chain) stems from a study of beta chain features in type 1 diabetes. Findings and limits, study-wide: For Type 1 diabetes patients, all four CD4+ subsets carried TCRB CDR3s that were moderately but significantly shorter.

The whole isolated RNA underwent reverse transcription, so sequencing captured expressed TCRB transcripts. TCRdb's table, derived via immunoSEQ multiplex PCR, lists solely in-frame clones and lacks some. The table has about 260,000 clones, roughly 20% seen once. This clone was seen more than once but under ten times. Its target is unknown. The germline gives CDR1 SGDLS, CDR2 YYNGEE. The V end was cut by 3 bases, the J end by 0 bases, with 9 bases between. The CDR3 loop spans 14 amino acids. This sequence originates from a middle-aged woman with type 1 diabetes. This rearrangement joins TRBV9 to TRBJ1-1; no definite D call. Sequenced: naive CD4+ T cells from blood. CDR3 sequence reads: CASSAGTLNTEAFF. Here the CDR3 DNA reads TGTGCCAGCAGCGCGGGAACCCTGAACACTGAAGCTTTCTTT.